Listed here are 28 T cell receptor beta chains from one sample, sequenced in a study of cytomegalovirus exposure and HLA in healthy donors. Primers: 60 Vbeta forward and 13 Jbeta reverse. The protocol was immunoSEQ multiplex PCR, while the TCRdb copy is restricted to in-frame clones and leaves out a portion. The table records about 190,000 clones, approximately 86% of them present only once. Sequencing was done on a sample of PBMCs. The receptors stem from a woman in her twenties or thirties in good health and CMV-seronegative.

The genes are TRBV5-1 and TRBJ2-7, with D perhaps TRBD1 (5 bases). Per the germline V gene, CDR1 is SGHRS and CDR2 is YFSETQ. This CDR3 region has 16 residues. V was clipped by 3 bases and J by 0 bases, with 16 bases between them. The CDR3: CASSSWGRGSSYEQYF. Here the CDR3 DNA reads TGCGCCAGCAGCTCGTGGGGAAGGGGAAGCTCCTACGAGCAGTACTTC.

The chain recombines TRBV21-1 with TRBJ2-1; TRBD2 was called by the table and not checked on the DNA. TRBV21-1 corresponds to a pseudogene. The CDR3 runs 17 residues. CDR3 protein: CASSKDSRSGRGDEQFF. The CDR3 DNA sequence: TGTGCCAGCAGCAAAGATTCTAGGAGCGGGAGGGGCGATGAGCAGTTCTTC.

Details on this clone: In the same sample, other DNA sequences code for this CDR3. The chain has TRBV18 and TRBJ2-5; maybe TRBD2 (5 bases). CDR3 length: 13 amino acids. Germline V gene data show CDR1 as KGHSH and CDR2 as LQKENI. Trimming pared 4 bases from V and 2 bases from J, leaving 8 bases between. The CDR3 sequence: CASSLGLQETQYF. CDR3 coding DNA: TGTGCCAGCTCACTTGGACTTCAAGAGACCCAGTACTTC. Using reference TRBV18 and TRBJ2-5 for the parts outside the CDR3, the full variable domain is NAGVMQNPRHLVRRRGQEARLRCSPMKGHSHVYWYRQLPEEGLKFMVYLQKENIIDESGMPKERFSAEFPKEGPSILRIQQVVRGDSAAYFCASSLGLQETQYFGPGTRLLVL.

The chain carries TRBV6-1 and TRBJ2-3; 10 positions match TRBD2. There are 15 residues in the CDR3. Per germline, CDR1 MNHNS and CDR2 SASEGT. V gave up 2 bases and J gave up 3 bases; unmatched junction bases: 2. The CDR3 spells CASSESLAGTDTQYF. DNA for the CDR3: TGTGCCAGCAGTGAATCACTAGCGGGAACAGATACGCAGTATTTT.

The chain has TRBV15 and TRBJ2-7; the D gene is possibly TRBD1 (5 bases). The germline CDR1 and CDR2 sequences are LNHNV and YYDKDF (reference sequence). CDR3 length: 15 amino acids. V lost 0 bases to trimming and J lost 2 bases, with 11 bases between them. CDR3 residues: CATSRDGGAAYEQYF. The CDR3 DNA is TGTGCCACCAGCAGAGATGGTGGGGCGGCCTACGAGCAGTACTTC.

The chain employs TRBV18 and TRBJ2-3; the D is unclear. Germline V CDR1 and CDR2: KGHSH, LQKENI. The CDR3 covers 15 residues. V lost 2 bases and J lost 2, with 11 bases in between. CDR3 sequence reads: CASSPSVSSTDTQYF. Written as DNA, the CDR3 is TGTGCCAGCTCACCATCCGTTTCCTCCACAGATACGCAGTATTTT.

A remark on this clone: Relative to the germline gene, one junction end is altered; a read error may explain this. The CDR3 DNA reads as TGTGCCAGCAGCATAGACAGGGATAAGGGCGAGCAGTACTTC. Protein sequence: CASSIDRDKGEQYF. This rearrangement joins TRBV11-2 to TRBJ2-7; TRBD1 agrees at 7 bases. Germline CDR1 SGHAT, CDR2 FQNNGV. This CDR3 region has 14 residues.

The chain has TRBV18 and TRBJ2-2, with a weak D call TRBD2 (5 bases). Germline-derived CDR1 and CDR2 are KGHSH and LQKENI. The CDR3 spans 15 residues. The germline V and J ends were trimmed by 10 bases and 3 bases, with 18 bases remaining between them. The CDR3 nucleotides read TGTGCCACCTACCGGAGCGGATATCACACCGGGGAGCTGTTTTTT. Its translation is CATYRSGYHTGELFF. Variable domain in full (rest from reference TRBV18 and TRBJ2-2): NAGVMQNPRHLVRRRGQEARLRCSPMKGHSHVYWYRQLPEEGLKFMVYLQKENIIDESGMPKERFSAEFPKEGPSILRIQQVVRGDSAAYFCATYRSGYHTGELFFGEGSRLTVL.

The chain uses TRBV7-9 and TRBJ2-1; 9 bases are shared with TRBD1. The CDR3 sequence is 16 residues long. With 5 bases clipped from V and 0 bases from J, the junction kept 5 bases outside the gene matches. From germline, CDR1 is SEHNR and CDR2 FQNEAQ (reference sequence). The DNA for the CDR3 is TGTGCCAGCAGCCCGCGACAGGGGGGCTCCTACAATGAGCAGTTCTTC. This encodes CASSPRQGGSYNEQFF.

This chain uses TRBV2 with TRBJ1-1, with TRBD1 as a possible D gene (5 bases). Deletions cut 7 bases from V and 7 bases from J, with 16 bases between. The germline V gene has CDR1 SNHLY and CDR2 FYNNEI. The CDR3 covers 13 residues. DNA for the CDR3: TGTGCCAGCAACGTCGGCGGGGGAAGTGAAGCTTTCTTT. It encodes CASNVGGGSEAFF.

The chain uses TRBV7-2 and TRBJ2-7; D is undetermined. The CDR3 has 13 residues. Per germline, CDR1 SGHTA and CDR2 FQGNSA. Trimming cost V 4 bases and J 2 bases, with 9 bases left between them. DNA of the CDR3: TGTGCCAGCAGCTCAATGGCCCCCTACGAGCAGTACTTC. Protein product: CASSSMAPYEQYF.

V usage is TRBV4-1 and J usage is TRBJ2-1; TRBD2 might be the D (5 bases). This CDR3 has 13 residues. Trimming pared 1 base from V and 7 bases from J, leaving 8 bases between. Germline V lookup: CDR1 MGHRA, CDR2 YSYEKL. In DNA, the CDR3 is TGCGCCAGCAGCCAAGCGGGGTGGAATGAGCAGTTCTTC. This sequence encodes CASSQAGWNEQFF.

This chain uses TRBV6-5 with TRBJ1-2, with no clear D. The CDR3 totals 16 residues. The germline V gene encodes CDR1 MNHEY and CDR2 SVGAGI. Trimming took off 0 bases at V and 8 bases at J, with 19 bases between the two ends. The CDR3 DNA reads TGTGCCAGCAGTTACTCTCTAGGCAGCCTAGTTAGAGGCTACACCTTC. Translating gives CASSYSLGSLVRGYTF.

This chain connects TRBV2 to TRBJ2-1; a weak D match, TRBD2 (5 bases). V was clipped by 6 bases and J by 0 bases, with 12 bases between them. The CDR3 extends over 15 amino acids. Germline CDR1 reads SNHLY; CDR2 reads FYNNEI. As DNA, the CDR3 is TGTGCCAGCAGAACGAGCGGCAGCTCCTACAATGAGCAGTTCTTC. It codes for CASRTSGSSYNEQFF.

This chain connects TRBV6-5 to TRBJ1-1; the D gene is possibly TRBD1 (6 bases). Germline assignment: CDR1 MNHEY and CDR2 SVGAGI. The CDR3 loop spans 14 amino acids. Between the trimmed V and J ends, which lost 8 bases and 5 bases, there was a span of 18 bases. The CDR3 loop reads CASRPPGGRTEAFF. For the CDR3, the DNA is TGTGCCAGCCGACCGCCGGGGGGCCGGACTGAAGCTTTCTTT.

J is TRBJ2-7 and V is TRBV5-8; 7 bases line up with TRBD2. The CDR3 loop spans 14 amino acids. Looked up from germline, CDR1 is SGHTS and CDR2 is YDEGEE. J was trimmed by 6 bases and V by 5 bases; bases with no gene match: 11. The CDR3 DNA is TGTGCCAGCAGACCACTAGCGTTGAGGCTCGAGCAGTACTTC. It translates to CASRPLALRLEQYF. Based on the CDR3 plus reference TRBV5-8 and TRBJ2-7, the full variable domain is EAGVTQSPTHLIKTRGQQATLRCSPISGHTSVYWYQQALGLGLQFLLWYDEGEERNRGNFPPRFSGRQFPNYSSELNVNALELEDSALYLCASRPLALRLEQYFGPGTRLTVT.

This chain joins TRBV7-9 and TRBJ2-3, with D perhaps TRBD1 (5 bases). Looked up from germline, CDR1 is SEHNR and CDR2 is FQNEAQ (reference sequence). The CDR3 totals 14 residues. The V gene lost 5 bases and the J gene lost 0 bases, with 9 bases spanning the gap. The DNA of the CDR3 is TGTGCCAGCAGCACTCGGACAAGCACAGATACGCAGTATTTT. Its translation: CASSTRTSTDTQYF.

V and J are TRBV2 and TRBJ2-1; 11 bases map to TRBD2. In germline, CDR1 is SNHLY, CDR2 FYNNEI. After removal of 5 bases from V and 3 bases from J, the junction contained 9 bases not matched to a gene. The CDR3 is made up of 17 amino acids. DNA of the CDR3: TGTGCCAGCAGTCCACCACCCGGGACTAGCGGCTACAATGAGCAGTTCTTC. This sequence encodes CASSPPPGTSGYNEQFF.

This chain joins TRBV6-1 and TRBJ2-7; 8 nucleotides line up with TRBD1. This CDR3 contains 15 residues. CDR1 is MNHNS, CDR2 SASEGT, per germline. Germline trimming cut 6 bases from V and 0 bases from J; bases unmatched to any gene: 7. This CDR3 is CASRPGQDSSYEQYF. The CDR3 DNA reads TGTGCCAGCAGACCGGGACAGGATAGCTCCTACGAGCAGTACTTC.

The rearrangement links TRBV6-1 to TRBJ2-2; D remains unclear. Germline V gives CDR1 MNHNS, CDR2 SASEGT. Trimming removed 6 bases from V and 4 bases from J, with 9 bases in between. This CDR3 has 13 amino acids. The CDR3 sequence is CASRARGTGELFF. CDR3 nucleotides: TGTGCCAGCAGGGCCCGCGGCACCGGGGAGCTGTTTTTT.

The chain joins TRBV5-1 to TRBJ1-1; possibly TRBD1 for D (6 bases). Germline lookup yields CDR1 SGHRS and CDR2 YFSETQ. The CDR3 has 16 amino acids. V was shortened by 1 base and J by 5 bases, with 18 bases between the two germline ends. CDR3 region: CASSLYSGAVGTEAFF. Here the CDR3 DNA reads TGCGCCAGCAGCTTGTATTCAGGGGCGGTAGGGACTGAAGCTTTCTTT.

The gene calls are TRBV11-2 and TRBJ2-1; D unclear. V was clipped by 4 bases and J by 9 bases, with 10 bases between them. Germline V gives CDR1 SGHAT, CDR2 FQNNGV. This CDR3 spans 12 amino acids. CDR3 protein: CASSSLGGEQFF. CDR3 nucleotides: TGTGCCAGCAGCTCCCTCGGCGGTGAGCAGTTCTTC.

The chain uses TRBV6-5 and TRBJ2-5; 9 bases map to TRBD2. Germline lookup yields CDR1 MNHEY and CDR2 SVGAGI. The V and J ends lost 5 bases and 4 bases, in that order; junction bases with no gene match: 2. This CDR3 is built from 13 residues. CDR3 residues: CASSRLAVETQYF. As DNA, the CDR3 is TGTGCCAGCAGTCGACTAGCGGTAGAGACCCAGTACTTC.

The chain couples TRBV5-1 to TRBJ2-3, with D possibly being TRBD1 (6 bases). The length of the CDR3 is 15 residues. Trimming removed 4 bases from V and 6 bases from J, with 18 bases in between. Germline V lookup: CDR1 SGHRS, CDR2 YFSETQ. CDR3 DNA: TGCGCCAGCAGCCGCAACCCACAGGGTTCGGATACGCAGTATTTT. This codes for CASSRNPQGSDTQYF.

This chain links TRBV11-2 with TRBJ2-7, with 12 bases that match TRBD2. Unmatched junction bases numbered 4, after V lost 5 bases and J lost 2 bases. The germline gives CDR1 SGHAT, CDR2 FQNNGV. This CDR3 spans 15 amino acids. The CDR3 coding sequence is TGTGCCAGCAGCCTACTAGCGGGAGGACCCTACGAGCAGTACTTC. Translating gives CASSLLAGGPYEQYF.

Concerning this clone: An end of the junction does not agree with germline; a read error may underlie this. This sample also contains other DNA sequences that code for the same CDR3. The chain recombines TRBV6-5 with TRBJ2-7; 8 bases fit TRBD2. This CDR3 has 15 residues. Germline lookup yields CDR1 MNHEY and CDR2 SVGAGI. The CDR3 DNA reads TGTGCCAGCAGTTACTCGTGGCGGGAGGACTACGAGCAATACTTC. It codes for CASSYSWREDYEQYF.

The genes are TRBV18 and TRBJ2-7, with D possibly TRBD2 on 6 matching bases. The CDR3 loop spans 14 amino acids. Germline V lookup: CDR1 KGHSH, CDR2 LQKENI. Trimming removed 0 bases from V and 4 bases from J, with 10 bases in between. The CDR3, as DNA: TGTGCCAGCTCACCACCCGGGAGCCATTACGAGCAGTACTTC. Translating gives CASSPPGSHYEQYF.

The chain recombines TRBV18 with TRBJ2-1, with a possible D match to TRBD2 (6 bases). V was clipped by 10 bases and J by 0 bases, with 13 bases between them. The CDR3 sequence is 14 residues long. CDR1 and CDR2 from the germline V gene are KGHSH and LQKENI. DNA of the CDR3: TGTGCCACTTTAGACGGGAGCTCCTACAATGAGCAGTTCTTC. This codes for CATLDGSSYNEQFF. The variable domain in full, with the rest retrieved from reference TRBV18 and TRBJ2-1, is NAGVMQNPRHLVRRRGQEARLRCSPMKGHSHVYWYRQLPEEGLKFMVYLQKENIIDESGMPKERFSAEFPKEGPSILRIQQVVRGDSAAYFCATLDGSSYNEQFFGPGTRLTVL.